A selection of T cell receptor beta chains follows, all from one sample in a study of CD8 T cells in ankylosing spondylitis. TCRdb reanalysed the 5' RACE reads using MiXCR and keeps one entry per CDR3 protein. This table holds around 280,000 distinct CDR3 sequences, over 15% found once. The sequencing sample was made of blood, either unsorted or a sorted T cell fraction (not recorded which). These receptor sequences come from a male donor with ankylosing spondylitis or in good health (not recorded which). The CDR3 runs from the conserved cysteine through the conserved F or W. D genes are given only for firm matches. Clone sizes are given selectively: once, few, many, or a class where the clone is expanded.

size: few; V: TRBV6-1; D: NA; J: TRBJ1-1; DNA: TGTGCCAGCGGCCAGGGTATCGGCACTGAAGCTTTCTTT; CDR3: CASGQGIGTEAFF
size: few; V: TRBV9; D: NA; J: TRBJ2-3; DNA: TGTGCCAGCAGCGTAGATGAGGGATCCTCGGCAGATACGCAGTATTTT; CDR3: CASSVDEGSSADTQYF
size: NA; V: TRBV5-1; D: TRBD1; J: TRBJ2-1; DNA: TGCGCCAGCAGGGGAGTAGGACAGGCGTTCAATGAGCAGTTCTTC; CDR3: CASRGVGQAFNEQFF
size: few; V: TRBV5-1; D: TRBD1; J: TRBJ2-4; DNA: TGCGCCAGCAGCTTGGACGGGACAGGGGACAAAAACATTCAGTACTTC; CDR3: CASSLDGTGDKNIQYF
size: NA; V: TRBV6-2/TRBV6-3; D: TRBD1; J: TRBJ1-2; DNA: TGTGCCAGCAGCCCGGGACAGGAAGTCTATGGCTACACCTTC; CDR3: CASSPGQEVYGYTF
size: few; V: TRBV25-1; D: NA; J: TRBJ2-5; DNA: TGTGCCAGCAGTGAATATACTTGGGGCCAAGAGACCCAGTACTTC; CDR3: CASSEYTWGQETQYF
size: few; V: TRBV12-3/TRBV12-4; D: TRBD2; J: TRBJ2-2; DNA: TGTGCCAGCAGTTTACTAGCGGGAGGGCCCGGGGAGCTGTTTTTT; CDR3: CASSLLAGGPGELFF
size: once; V: TRBV18; D: NA; J: TRBJ2-1; DNA: TGTGCCAGCTCCACAGGGAACGGGGGAGGATCGAACAATGAGCAGTTCTTC; CDR3: CASSTGNGGGSNNEQFF
size: NA; V: TRBV27; D: TRBD1; J: TRBJ2-4; DNA: TGTGCCAGCAGATCGCCGGGACAGCAAAACATTCAGTACTTC; CDR3: CASRSPGQQNIQYF
size: few; V: TRBV20-1; D: TRBD2; J: TRBJ2-1; DNA: TGCAGTGCTATATTCCCCCTAGCGGATAATGAGCAGTTCTTC; CDR3: CSAIFPLADNEQFF